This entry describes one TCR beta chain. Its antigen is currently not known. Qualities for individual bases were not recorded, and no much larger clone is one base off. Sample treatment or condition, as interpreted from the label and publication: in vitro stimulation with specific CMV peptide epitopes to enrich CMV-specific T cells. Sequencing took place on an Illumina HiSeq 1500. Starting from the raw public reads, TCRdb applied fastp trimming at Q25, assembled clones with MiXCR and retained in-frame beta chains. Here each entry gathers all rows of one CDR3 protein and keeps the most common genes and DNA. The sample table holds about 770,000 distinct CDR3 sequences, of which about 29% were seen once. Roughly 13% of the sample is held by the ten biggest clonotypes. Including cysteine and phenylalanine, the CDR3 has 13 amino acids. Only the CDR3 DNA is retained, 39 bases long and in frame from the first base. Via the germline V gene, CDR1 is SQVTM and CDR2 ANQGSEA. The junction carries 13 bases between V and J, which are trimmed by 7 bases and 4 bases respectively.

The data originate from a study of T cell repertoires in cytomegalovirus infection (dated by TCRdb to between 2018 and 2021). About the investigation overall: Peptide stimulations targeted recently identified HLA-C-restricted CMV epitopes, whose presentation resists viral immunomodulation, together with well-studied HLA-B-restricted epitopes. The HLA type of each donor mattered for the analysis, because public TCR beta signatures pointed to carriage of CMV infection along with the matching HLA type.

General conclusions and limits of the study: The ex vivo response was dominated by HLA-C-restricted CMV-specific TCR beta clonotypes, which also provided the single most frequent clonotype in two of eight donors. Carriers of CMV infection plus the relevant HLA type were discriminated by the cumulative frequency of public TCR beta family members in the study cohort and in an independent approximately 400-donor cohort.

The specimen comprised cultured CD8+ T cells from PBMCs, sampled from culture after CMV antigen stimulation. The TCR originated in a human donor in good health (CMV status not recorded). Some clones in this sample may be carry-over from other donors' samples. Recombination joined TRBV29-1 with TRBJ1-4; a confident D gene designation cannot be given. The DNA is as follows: TGCAGCGCCGAAATGGGGTTTAATGAAAAACTGTTTTTT. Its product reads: CSAEMGFNEKLFF.